This TCR beta chain was sequenced in a study of CD8 T cells in ankylosing spondylitis. Making use of molecular barcodes, quantitative 5'-RACE generated TCR beta libraries. TCRdb re-analysed the 5' RACE reads in MiXCR, keeping a single row per CDR3 protein. The data contain under 250,000 distinct CDR3 sequences, approximately 30% of them seen just once; the ten biggest clones take up approximately 4%. The V and J ends lost 6 bases and 4 bases, in that order; junction bases with no gene match: 5. This CDR3 is built from 13 residues. Whole-study findings and limits: Characteristic of ankylosing spondylitis blood, it appeared, was a TCR beta motif comprising about 8 highly homologous variants. Clones linked with disease were CD8+ and fairly uncommon in the peripheral blood. It was reported that disease-linked clones were significantly enriched in matched ankylosing spondylitis synovial fluid.

At least ten counts were recorded for this clonotype. Its antigen remains unidentified. Source material: blood, either unsorted or a sorted T cell fraction (not recorded which). This chain connects TRBV12-3 or TRBV12-4 to TRBJ2-7; TRBD1 matches at 8 bases. The receptor comes from a male donor with ankylosing spondylitis or in good health (not recorded which). The CDR3 spells CASRDNRGYEQYF. The CDR3 nucleotides are TGTGCCAGCAGAGATAACAGGGGGTACGAGCAGTACTTC.